These 2 T cell receptor beta chains were all obtained from the same sample, sequenced in a study of blood T cell repertoires in COVID-19. Assay: immunoSEQ multiplex PCR; the TCRdb copy retains only in-frame clones and omits some. The table includes around 190,000 clones, around nine tenths detected once. The specimen sequenced was peripheral blood. The receptors come from a man between 45 and 60 years old with COVID-19, enrolled during active disease.

The chain carries TRBV5-1 and TRBJ1-2; the match to TRBD1 covers 8 bases. Germline V gives CDR1 SGHRS, CDR2 YFSETQ. The CDR3 extends over 14 amino acids. The V and J ends lost 4 bases and 2 bases, in that order; junction bases with no gene match: 4. CDR3 region: CASSRDRGNYGYTF. As DNA, the CDR3 is TGCGCCAGCAGCCGAGACAGGGGCAACTATGGCTACACCTTC. The complete variable domain, with remaining parts taken from reference TRBV5-1 and TRBJ1-2, reads KAGVTQTPRYLIKTRGQQVTLSCSPISGHRSVSWYQQTPGQGLQFLFEYFSETQRNKGNFPGRFSGRQFSNSRSEMNVSTLELGDSALYLCASSRDRGNYGYTFGSGTRLTVV.

The rearrangement joins TRBV7-9 to TRBJ1-4; 8 nucleotides agree with TRBD1. The length of the CDR3 is 14 residues. Per the germline V gene, CDR1 is SEHNR and CDR2 is FQNEAQ (reference sequence). V was pared by 5 bases and J by 7 bases, with 6 bases of the junction left unmatched. CDR3 protein: CASSRGTGSEKLFF. CDR3 DNA sequence: TGTGCCAGCAGCAGAGGGACAGGTAGTGAAAAACTGTTTTTT.